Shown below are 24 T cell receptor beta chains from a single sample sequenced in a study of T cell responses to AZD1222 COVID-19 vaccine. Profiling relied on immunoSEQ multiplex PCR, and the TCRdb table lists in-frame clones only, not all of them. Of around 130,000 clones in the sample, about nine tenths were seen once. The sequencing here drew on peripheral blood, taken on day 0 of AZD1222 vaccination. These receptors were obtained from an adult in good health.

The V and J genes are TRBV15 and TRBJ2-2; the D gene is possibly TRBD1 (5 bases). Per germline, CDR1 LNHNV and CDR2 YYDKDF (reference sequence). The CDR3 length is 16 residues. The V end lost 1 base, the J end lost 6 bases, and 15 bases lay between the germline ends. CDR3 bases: TGTGCCACCAGCAGAGTAGGGCAGGGTAACCCCGGGGAGCTGTTTTTT. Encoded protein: CATSRVGQGNPGELFF.

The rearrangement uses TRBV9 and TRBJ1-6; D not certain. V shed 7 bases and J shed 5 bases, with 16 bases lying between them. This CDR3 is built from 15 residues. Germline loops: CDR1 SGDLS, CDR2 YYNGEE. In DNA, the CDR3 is TGTGCCAGCGCGGGGAGGGCCTCTAATAATTCACCCCTCCACTTT. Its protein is CASAGRASNNSPLHF.

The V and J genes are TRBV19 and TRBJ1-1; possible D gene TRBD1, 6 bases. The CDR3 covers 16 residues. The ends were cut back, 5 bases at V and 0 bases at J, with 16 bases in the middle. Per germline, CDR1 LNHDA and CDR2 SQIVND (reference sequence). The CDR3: CASSLGRGSMNTEAFF. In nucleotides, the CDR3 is TGTGCCAGTAGTTTAGGCAGGGGCTCTATGAACACTGAAGCTTTCTTT.

In DNA, the CDR3 is TGTGCCACCATCTCCGCAGGGGGGGCCTACGAGCAGTACTTC. It codes for CATISAGGAYEQYF. The chain combines TRBV6-5 with TRBJ2-7; D may be TRBD1 or TRBD2 (7 bases each). The CDR3 runs to 14 residues. CDR1 MNHEY and CDR2 SVGAGI come from the germline V gene. V lost 10 bases, J lost 2 bases, and 18 bases lay in between.

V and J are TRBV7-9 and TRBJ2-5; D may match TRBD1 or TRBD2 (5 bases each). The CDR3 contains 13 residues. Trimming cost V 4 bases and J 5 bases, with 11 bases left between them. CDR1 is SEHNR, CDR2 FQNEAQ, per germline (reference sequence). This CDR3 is CASSYGTQETQYF. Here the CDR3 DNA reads TGTGCCAGCAGCTACGGGACCCAGGAGACCCAGTACTTC.

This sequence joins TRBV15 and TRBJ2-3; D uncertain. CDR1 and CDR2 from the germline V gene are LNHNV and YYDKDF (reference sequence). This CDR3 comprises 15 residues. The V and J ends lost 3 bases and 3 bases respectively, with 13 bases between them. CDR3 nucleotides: TGTGCCACCAGCAGTTTGGATTTCGGTACAGATACGCAGTATTTT. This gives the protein CATSSLDFGTDTQYF.

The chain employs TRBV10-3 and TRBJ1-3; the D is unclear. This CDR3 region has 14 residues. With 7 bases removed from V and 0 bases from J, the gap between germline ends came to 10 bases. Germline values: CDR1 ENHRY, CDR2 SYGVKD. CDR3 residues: CAIKDIRSGNTIYF. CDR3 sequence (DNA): TGTGCCATCAAAGACATTCGCTCTGGAAACACCATATATTTT.

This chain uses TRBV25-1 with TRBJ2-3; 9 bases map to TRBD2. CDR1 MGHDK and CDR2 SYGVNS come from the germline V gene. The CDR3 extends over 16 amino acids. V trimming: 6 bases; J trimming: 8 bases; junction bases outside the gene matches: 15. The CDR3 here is CASRQGGSGSRGTQYF. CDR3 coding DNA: TGTGCCAGCAGGCAGGGGGGTAGCGGGAGTCGGGGTACGCAGTATTTT.

CDR3 loop: CASRNGQGWADTQYF. CDR3 coding DNA: TGTGCCAGCAGAAACGGACAGGGGTGGGCAGATACGCAGTATTTT. This rearrangement joins TRBV6-5 to TRBJ2-3; 9 nucleotides match TRBD1. Germline assignment: CDR1 MNHEY and CDR2 SVGAGI. The J segment lost 4 bases and the V segment lost 6 bases, leaving 8 bases of the junction unmatched. The CDR3 contains 15 residues.

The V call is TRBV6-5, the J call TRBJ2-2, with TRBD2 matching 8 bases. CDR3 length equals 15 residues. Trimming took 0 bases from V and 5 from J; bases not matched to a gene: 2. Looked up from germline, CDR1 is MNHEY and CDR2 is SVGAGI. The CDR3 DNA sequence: TGTGCCAGCAGTTACTCTCCGGGAGGGACCGGGGAGCTGTTTTTT. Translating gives CASSYSPGGTGELFF.

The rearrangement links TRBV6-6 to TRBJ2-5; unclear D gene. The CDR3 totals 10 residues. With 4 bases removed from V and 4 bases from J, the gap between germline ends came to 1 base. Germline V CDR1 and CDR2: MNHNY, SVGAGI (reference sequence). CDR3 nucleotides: TGTGCCAGCAGTTCAGAGACCCAGTACTTC. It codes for CASSSETQYF.

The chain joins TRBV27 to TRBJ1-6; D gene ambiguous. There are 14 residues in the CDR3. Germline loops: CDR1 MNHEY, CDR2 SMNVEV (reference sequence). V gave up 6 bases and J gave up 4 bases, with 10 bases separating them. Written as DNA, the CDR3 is TGTGCCAGCAGGGGGTTTGGGTATAATTCACCCCTCCACTTT. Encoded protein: CASRGFGYNSPLHF.

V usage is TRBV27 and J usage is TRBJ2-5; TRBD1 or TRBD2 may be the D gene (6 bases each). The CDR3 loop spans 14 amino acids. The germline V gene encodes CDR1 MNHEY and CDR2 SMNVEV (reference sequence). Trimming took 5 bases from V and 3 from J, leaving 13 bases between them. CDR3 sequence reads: CASSPGARKETQYF. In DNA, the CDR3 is TGTGCCAGCAGTCCGGGGGCTAGAAAAGAGACCCAGTACTTC.

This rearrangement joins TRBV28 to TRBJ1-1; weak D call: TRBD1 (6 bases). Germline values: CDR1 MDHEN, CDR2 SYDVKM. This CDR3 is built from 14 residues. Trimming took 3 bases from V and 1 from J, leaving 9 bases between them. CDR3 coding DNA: TGTGCCAGCAGTTTCAGGGGCCAGAACACTGAAGCTTTCTTT. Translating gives CASSFRGQNTEAFF.

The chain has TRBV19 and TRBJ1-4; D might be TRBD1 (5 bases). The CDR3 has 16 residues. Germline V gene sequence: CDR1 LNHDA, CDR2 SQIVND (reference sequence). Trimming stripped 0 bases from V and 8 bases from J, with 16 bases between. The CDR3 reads CASSIETGYVNEKLFF. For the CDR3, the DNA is TGTGCCAGTAGTATAGAAACAGGATATGTTAACGAAAAACTGTTTTTT.

The chain's CDR3 is CASSLSPRLFSGANVLTF. CDR3 DNA sequence: TGCGCCAGCAGCTTGTCCCCTAGACTGTTCTCTGGGGCCAACGTCCTGACTTTC. This chain connects TRBV5-1 to TRBJ2-6; D is unresolved. The ends were cut back, 1 base at V and 0 bases at J, with 14 bases in the middle. From germline, CDR1 is SGHRS and CDR2 YFSETQ. The CDR3 extends over 18 amino acids.

The CDR3 spells CASRPLRTYEQYF. CDR3 bases: TGTGCCAGCAGACCACTACGGACCTACGAGCAGTACTTC. The genes are TRBV6-5 and TRBJ2-7; unclear D gene. V was trimmed by 6 bases and J by 2 bases, leaving 11 bases between them. The CDR3 sequence is 13 residues long. Germline CDR1 and CDR2: MNHEY and SVGAGI.

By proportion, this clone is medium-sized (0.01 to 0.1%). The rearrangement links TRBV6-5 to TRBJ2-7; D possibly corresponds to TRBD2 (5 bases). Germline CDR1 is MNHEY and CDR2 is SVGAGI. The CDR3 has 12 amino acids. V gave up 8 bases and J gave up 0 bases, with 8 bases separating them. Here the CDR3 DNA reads TGTGCCAGCTTTACTAGCTCCTACGAGCAGTACTTC. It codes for CASFTSSYEQYF.

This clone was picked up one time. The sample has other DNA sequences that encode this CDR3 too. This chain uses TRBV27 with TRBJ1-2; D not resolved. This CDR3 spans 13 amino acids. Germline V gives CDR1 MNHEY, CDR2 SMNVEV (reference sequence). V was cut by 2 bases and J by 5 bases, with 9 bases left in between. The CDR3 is CASSLAGSYGYTF. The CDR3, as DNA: TGTGCCAGCAGTTTAGCGGGGTCGTATGGCTACACCTTC.

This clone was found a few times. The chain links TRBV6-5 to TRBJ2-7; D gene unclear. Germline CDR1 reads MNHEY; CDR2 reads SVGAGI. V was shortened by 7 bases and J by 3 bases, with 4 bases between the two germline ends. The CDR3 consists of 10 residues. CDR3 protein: CASKNYEQYF. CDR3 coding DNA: TGTGCCAGCAAAAACTACGAGCAGTACTTC.

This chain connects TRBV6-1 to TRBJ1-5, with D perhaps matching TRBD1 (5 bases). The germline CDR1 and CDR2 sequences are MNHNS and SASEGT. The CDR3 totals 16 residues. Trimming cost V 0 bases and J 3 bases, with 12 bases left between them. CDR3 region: CASSEASAGNNQPQHF. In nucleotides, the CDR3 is TGTGCCAGCAGTGAAGCGTCGGCAGGGAACAATCAGCCCCAGCATTTT.

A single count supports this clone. The CDR3 is CASSSSLPQHF. CDR3 DNA: TGTGCCAGCAGTTCCTCCCTGCCCCAGCATTTT. The chain is built from TRBV28 and TRBJ1-5; D is uncertain. This CDR3 is 11 amino acids long. V dropped 4 bases and J dropped 9 bases, with 7 bases sitting between them. Germline loops: CDR1 MDHEN, CDR2 SYDVKM.

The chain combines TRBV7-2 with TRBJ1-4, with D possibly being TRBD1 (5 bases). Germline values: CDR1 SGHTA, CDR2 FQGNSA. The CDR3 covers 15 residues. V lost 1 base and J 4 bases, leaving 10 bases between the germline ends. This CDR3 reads CASSLVGGINEKLFF. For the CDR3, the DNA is TGTGCCAGCAGCTTAGTCGGGGGAATTAATGAAAAACTGTTTTTT.

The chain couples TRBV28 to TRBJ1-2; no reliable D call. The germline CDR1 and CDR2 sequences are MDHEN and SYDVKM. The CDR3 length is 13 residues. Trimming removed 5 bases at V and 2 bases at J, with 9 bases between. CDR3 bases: TGTGCCAGCAGTCCGCCACCCAACTATGGCTACACCTTC. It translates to CASSPPPNYGYTF.